Each of the 12 T cell receptor beta chains below was sequenced from the same sample in a study of cytomegalovirus exposure and HLA in healthy donors. Researchers ran the PCR with 60 Vbeta and 13 Jbeta primers. Clones were read by immunoSEQ multiplex PCR, and TCRdb kept only the in-frame ones, dropping some. In the table there are more than 60,000 clones, about 79% of which are singletons. Sequencing was performed on PBMCs. Receptors were obtained from a man in his sixties or seventies in good health and CMV-seropositive.

The chain is built from TRBV6-5 and TRBJ1-1, with D tentatively TRBD1 (5 bases). V lost 6 bases to trimming and J lost 4 bases, with 18 bases between them. There are 15 residues in the CDR3. CDR1 is MNHEY, CDR2 SVGAGI, per germline. Written as DNA, the CDR3 is TGTGCCAGCAGGGGCCTCAGGGATGGAAGCACTGAAGCTTTCTTT. Translation gives CASRGLRDGSTEAFF.

The rearrangement links TRBV7-3 to TRBJ1-1; maybe TRBD1 (5 bases). Trimming pared 4 bases from V and 6 bases from J, leaving 18 bases between. The CDR3 runs to 15 residues. Germline CDR1 SGHTA, CDR2 FQGTGA. The CDR3: CASSYDLTVVSEAFF. In DNA, the CDR3 is TGTGCCAGCAGCTATGATCTGACAGTTGTGTCTGAAGCTTTCTTT.

This chain joins TRBV29-1 and TRBJ1-4, with D unresolved. Deletions cut 1 base from V and 8 bases from J, with 11 bases between. CDR1 is SQVTM and CDR2 is ANQGSEA in the germline V gene. The CDR3 consists of 13 residues. CDR3 protein: CSVEVLEGEKLFF. The CDR3, as DNA: TGCAGCGTTGAAGTTCTTGAGGGAGAAAAACTGTTTTTT.

The V gene is TRBV28, the J gene TRBJ2-5, with 11 bases matching TRBD1. CDR1 MDHEN and CDR2 SYDVKM come from the germline V gene. V lost 6 bases and J lost 4; bases outside the gene matches: 4. CDR3 length equals 14 residues. The CDR3 DNA reads as TGTGCCAGCAGCCCAGGGACAGGGGGAGAGACCCAGTACTTC. Translation: CASSPGTGGETQYF.

The chain employs TRBV5-1 and TRBJ1-6; possible D gene TRBD1, 6 bases. The ends were cut back, 3 bases at V and 8 bases at J, with 12 bases in the middle. The germline gives CDR1 SGHRS, CDR2 YFSETQ. The CDR3 totals 14 residues. CDR3 DNA sequence: TGCGCCAGCAGCTCAACAGGGATGGATTCACCCCTCCACTTT. Protein: CASSSTGMDSPLHF.

The chain employs TRBV19 and TRBJ2-6; unclear D gene. The V end was cut by 3 bases, the J end by 0 bases, with 6 bases between. The CDR3 sequence is 15 residues long. CDR1 LNHDA and CDR2 SQIVND come from the germline V gene (reference sequence). CDR3 protein: CASSMKASGANVLTF. CDR3 nucleotides: TGTGCCAGTAGTATGAAAGCCTCTGGGGCCAACGTCCTGACTTTC.

J is TRBJ2-7 and V is TRBV10-1; maybe TRBD2 (6 bases). The CDR3 has 16 amino acids. V lost 3 bases, J lost 1 base, and 16 bases lay in between. Germline loops: CDR1 WNHNN, CDR2 SYGVQD (reference sequence). CDR3 DNA: TGCGCCAGCAGTGATTCTCGACTAGTTAGGTCCTACGAGCAGTACTTC. Translation: CASSDSRLVRSYEQYF.

In its sample, this clone was seen a few times. V gene TRBV10-3 combines with J gene TRBJ2-7; 9 nucleotides align to TRBD2. V was clipped by 4 bases and J by 5 bases; unmatched bases: 6. The CDR3 is made up of 14 amino acids. Germline CDR1 and CDR2: ENHRY and SYGVKD. This CDR3 reads CAISGDSGGNEQYF. Here the CDR3 DNA reads TGTGCCATCAGTGGGGATAGCGGGGGTAACGAGCAGTACTTC.

The rearrangement joins TRBV5-4 to TRBJ2-3, with 10 bases fitting TRBD2. CDR3 size: 16 residues. With 5 bases clipped from V and 2 bases from J, the junction kept 8 bases outside the gene matches. Germline V gene sequence: CDR1 SGHNT, CDR2 YYREEE (reference sequence). CDR3 region: CASRAGTSEYTDTQYF. The CDR3 DNA reads TGTGCCAGCAGAGCCGGGACTAGCGAGTACACAGATACGCAGTATTTT.

This rearrangement joins TRBV5-4 to TRBJ2-1; 7 nucleotides agree with TRBD2. The CDR3 has 14 amino acids. V lost 0 bases to trimming and J lost 5 bases; unmatched junction nucleotides: 2. Looked up from germline, CDR1 is SGHNT and CDR2 is YYREEE (reference sequence). In DNA, the CDR3 is TGTGCCAGCAGCTTGGGCGGGAGTGACAATGAGCAGTTCTTC. Translation gives CASSLGGSDNEQFF.

The chain is built from TRBV11-2 and TRBJ2-3; TRBD2 matches 9 bases. Germline V CDR1 and CDR2: SGHAT, FQNNGV. Losses at the gene ends were 5 bases for V and 4 bases for J; bases not matched to a gene: 13. The CDR3 sequence is 17 residues long. This chain's CDR3 is CASSRGGLAGDSDTQYF. The CDR3 DNA sequence: TGTGCCAGCAGCCGGGGGGGGTTAGCGGGAGATTCAGATACGCAGTATTTT.

The chain combines TRBV28 with TRBJ1-2, with 9 positions matching TRBD1. Germline V gene data show CDR1 as MDHEN and CDR2 as SYDVKM. J lost 2 bases, V lost 7 bases, and 5 bases had no gene match. The CDR3 has 14 amino acids. The CDR3 sequence: CASTPGQGNYGYTF. The DNA of the CDR3 is TGTGCCAGCACCCCGGGACAGGGAAACTATGGCTACACCTTC.